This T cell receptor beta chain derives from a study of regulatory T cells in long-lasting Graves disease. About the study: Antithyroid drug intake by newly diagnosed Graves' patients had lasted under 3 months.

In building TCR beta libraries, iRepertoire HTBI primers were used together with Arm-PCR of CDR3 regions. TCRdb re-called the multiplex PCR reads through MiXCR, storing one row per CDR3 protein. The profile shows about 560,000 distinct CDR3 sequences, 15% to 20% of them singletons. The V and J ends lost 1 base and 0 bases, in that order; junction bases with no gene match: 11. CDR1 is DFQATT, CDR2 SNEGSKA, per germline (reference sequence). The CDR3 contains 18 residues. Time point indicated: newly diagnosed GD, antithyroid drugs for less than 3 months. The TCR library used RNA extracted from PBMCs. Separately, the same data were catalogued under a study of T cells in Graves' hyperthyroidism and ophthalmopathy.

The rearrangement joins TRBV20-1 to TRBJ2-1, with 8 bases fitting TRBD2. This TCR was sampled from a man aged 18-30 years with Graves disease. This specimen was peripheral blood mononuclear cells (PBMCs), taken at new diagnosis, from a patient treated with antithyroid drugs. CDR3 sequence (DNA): TGCAGTGCTAGAGCCTACTCAAGCGGGAGACCCTCCTACAATGAGCAGTTCTTC. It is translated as CSARAYSSGRPSYNEQFF.